This entry lists 6 T cell receptor beta chains sequenced from one sample in a study of cytomegalovirus exposure and HLA in healthy donors. PCR amplification relied on 60 Vbeta primers (plus 13 Jbeta primers). Sequencing was performed with immunoSEQ multiplex PCR; in TCRdb, only in-frame clones are kept and a portion is missing. The sample includes some 160,000 clones, over 70% of them seen just once. Material for sequencing was PBMCs. All receptors come from a woman aged 18-30 years in good health and CMV-seronegative.

The chain is built from TRBV18 and TRBJ2-1, with TRBD1 matching 7 bases. This CDR3 has 12 amino acids. Germline lookup yields CDR1 KGHSH and CDR2 LQKENI. V lost 2 bases to trimming and J lost 13 bases; unmatched junction nucleotides: 5. The CDR3 is CASSPGRGNQFF. The CDR3 DNA reads TGTGCCAGCTCACCAGGCAGGGGGAATCAGTTCTTC.

This sequence joins TRBV6-5 and TRBJ1-5, with TRBD1 identical over 11 bases. J lost 6 bases, V lost 6 bases, and 7 bases had no gene match. The CDR3 has 15 residues. Germline V gene data show CDR1 as MNHEY and CDR2 as SVGAGI. The DNA for the CDR3 is TGTGCCAGCAGGAGGACAGGGGGCTCCGGTCAGCCCCAGCATTTT. It yields the protein CASRRTGGSGQPQHF.

The chain recombines TRBV6-5 with TRBJ2-7; D is possibly TRBD2 (5 bases). Germline values: CDR1 MNHEY, CDR2 SVGAGI. This CDR3 region has 14 residues. V was cut by 0 bases and J by 3 bases, with 9 bases left in between. As DNA, the CDR3 is TGTGCCAGCAGTTACTCGGAACGGGGCTACGAGCAGTACTTC. This gives the protein CASSYSERGYEQYF.

This clone was recorded once. The DNA for the CDR3 is TGTGCCAGCAGTCCAACAGGGAAGGCGTACGAGCAGTACTTC. Translating gives CASSPTGKAYEQYF. The chain employs TRBV6-6 and TRBJ2-7, with a tentative D call TRBD1 (6 bases). Trimming cost V 5 bases and J 4 bases, with 15 bases left between them. The germline gives CDR1 MNHNY, CDR2 SVGAGI (reference sequence). The CDR3 is 14 amino acids.

This sequence joins TRBV27 and TRBJ1-1, with D possibly being TRBD1 (6 bases). The CDR3 spans 19 residues. The germline CDR1 and CDR2 sequences are MNHEY and SMNVEV (reference sequence). The V gene lost 2 bases and the J gene lost 1 base, with 23 bases spanning the gap. The CDR3 region has the DNA TGTGCCAGCAGTTTAAGTCCGTATTTGGGGGGGCGAGGGAACACTGAAGCTTTCTTT. It specifies CASSLSPYLGGRGNTEAFF.

The chain uses TRBV9 and TRBJ2-5; D is perhaps TRBD1 (5 bases). V lost 0 bases to trimming and J lost 4 bases, with 10 bases between them. The germline V gene encodes CDR1 SGDLS and CDR2 YYNGEE. The CDR3 is 14 amino acids. The CDR3 region is CASSVGRGVETQYF. DNA for the CDR3: TGTGCCAGCAGCGTAGGAAGGGGTGTAGAGACCCAGTACTTC. Full variable domain (remainder filled in from reference TRBV9 and TRBJ2-5): DSGVTQTPKHLITATGQRVTLRCSPRSGDLSVYWYQQSLDQGLQFLIQYYNGEERAKGNILERFSAQQFPDLHSELNLSSLELGDSALYFCASSVGRGVETQYFGPGTRLLVL.